These 21 T cell receptor beta chains were all obtained from the same sample, sequenced in a study of T cells in Graves' hyperthyroidism and ophthalmopathy (dated by TCRdb to the late 2010s). Receptor libraries were prepared by multiplex PCR. The instrument was an Illumina HiSeq 2000. The TCR beta CDR3 regions were amplified from RNA transcripts. The first round of RT-PCR for the TCR CDR3 was performed with the HTBI primer set and the Qiagen OneStep RT-PCR kit. Using fastp trimming at Q25 and MiXCR clonotype assembly, TCRdb reanalyzed the public sequencing data and kept in-frame beta chains. Entries that share a CDR3 protein sequence are merged under the most common genes and DNA. Within this sample are around 570,000 distinct CDR3 sequences, with roughly 21% of them counted one time only. The ten largest clones add up to about 45% of the sample. Sequencing input: blood. The receptors were sampled from a man aged 40-49 years with Graves' ophthalmopathy.

The sample holds many counts of this clonotype. V usage is TRBV3-1 and J usage is TRBJ1-5; TRBD1 matches at 7 bases. The CDR3 extends over 15 amino acids. Looked up from germline, CDR1 is LGHDT and CDR2 is YNNKEL (reference sequence). The V gene end was trimmed by 1 base and the J gene end by 4 bases; junction bases not matched to a gene: 4. CDR3 sequence reads: CASSQGDSLNQPQHF. In nucleotides, the CDR3 is TGTGCCAGCAGCCAAGGGGACAGCCTAAATCAGCCCCAGCATTTT.

This clonotype showed up just a few times. The chain joins TRBV20-1 to TRBJ2-2, with 12 bases fitting TRBD2. This CDR3 contains 14 residues. V was clipped by 6 bases and J by 6 bases; unmatched bases: 5. The germline gives CDR1 DFQATT, CDR2 SNEGSKA (reference sequence). Here the CDR3 DNA reads TGCAGTGCATGGACTAGCGGGGTCTCCGGGGAGCTGTTTTTT. Protein product: CSAWTSGVSGELFF.

This clonotype was picked up many times. The chain is built from TRBV12-3 or TRBV12-4 and TRBJ1-1; 10 bases line up with TRBD1. J lost 6 bases, V lost 5 bases, and 6 bases had no gene match. This CDR3 comprises 14 residues. DNA of the CDR3: TGTGCCAGCAGTCCTGGGACAGGGGCGGCTGAAGCTTTCTTT. It yields the protein CASSPGTGAAEAFF.

This clonotype has ten or more counts. The chain is built from TRBV18 and TRBJ1-1; a possible D gene is TRBD1 (6 bases). Germline V gene data show CDR1 as KGHSH and CDR2 as LQKENI. The CDR3 length is 15 residues. Trimming removed 4 bases at V and 3 bases at J, with 15 bases between. The CDR3: CASSLLQGAYTEAFF. CDR3 nucleotide sequence: TGTGCCAGCTCACTTCTACAGGGAGCATACACTGAAGCTTTCTTT.

This clonotype came up a few times. The V call is TRBV4-1, the J call TRBJ1-5; D is uncertain. CDR3 length: 17 residues. Germline loops: CDR1 MGHRA, CDR2 YSYEKL. V was pared by 3 bases and J by 7 bases, with 22 bases between. This CDR3 reads CASSQMDLGIFGQPQHF. CDR3 coding DNA: TGCGCCAGCAGCCAGATGGATCTAGGGATTTTTGGGCAGCCCCAGCATTTT.

This clonotype came up many times. The chain couples TRBV11-1 to TRBJ2-7, with 9 nucleotides matching TRBD2. The ends lost 4 bases at V and 0 bases at J; junction bases unmatched: 4. Germline assignment: CDR1 SGHAT and CDR2 FQDESV (reference sequence). This CDR3 spans 15 amino acids. The CDR3 DNA reads as TGTGCCAGCAGCTGGACTAGCGATAGCTCCTACGAGCAGTACTTC. This sequence encodes CASSWTSDSSYEQYF.

This clonotype was seen ten or more times. V is TRBV11-2 and J is TRBJ2-1; D might be TRBD2 (6 bases). The CDR3 runs 14 residues. Trimming took off 3 bases at V and 6 bases at J, with 12 bases between the two ends. CDR1 and CDR2 (germline): SGHAT, FQNNGV. CDR3 sequence reads: CASSFSGLSNEQFF. CDR3 DNA: TGTGCCAGCAGCTTTTCGGGACTTTCCAATGAGCAGTTCTTC.

The J gene is TRBJ1-2, the V gene TRBV29-1; TRBD1 agrees at 8 bases. V dropped 6 bases and J dropped 6; count of bases not matched to a gene: 9. This CDR3 spans 13 amino acids. CDR1 SQVTM and CDR2 ANQGSEA come from the germline V gene. The CDR3 DNA reads TGCAGCGTGACACGGACAGGGAGGGATGGCTACACCTTC. Translation gives CSVTRTGRDGYTF. Based on the CDR3 plus reference TRBV29-1 and TRBJ1-2, the full variable domain is SAVISQKPSRDICQRGTSLTIQCQVDSQVTMMFWYRQQPGQSLTLIATANQGSEATYESGFVIDKFPISRPNLTFSTLTVSNMSPEDSSIYLCSVTRTGRDGYTFGSGTRLTVV.

At least ten counts were recorded for this clonotype. J is TRBJ1-1 and V is TRBV7-2; 7 positions match TRBD1. The CDR3 loop spans 13 amino acids. Germline CDR1 and CDR2: SGHTA and FQGNSA. The trim removed 5 bases at V and 6 bases at J, leaving 6 bases unmatched. The CDR3 DNA follows: TGTGCCAGCAGCCTCGACAGGGTCTCTGAAGCTTTCTTT. It encodes CASSLDRVSEAFF.

This clonotype has more than one count but fewer than ten. The J gene is TRBJ2-3, the V gene TRBV6-6; 12 positions match TRBD2. V lost 2 bases and J lost 4; bases outside the gene matches: 4. There are 16 residues in the CDR3. CDR1 MNHNY and CDR2 SVGAGI come from the germline V gene (reference sequence). CDR3: CASSYGRLAGADTQYF. The DNA of the CDR3 is TGTGCCAGCAGTTACGGGCGACTAGCGGGAGCAGATACGCAGTATTTT.

This clonotype showed up just a few times. The genes are TRBV7-3 and TRBJ2-1; D could derive from TRBD1 or TRBD2 (5 bases each). The CDR3 is 13 residues long. Germline lookup yields CDR1 SGHTA and CDR2 FQGTGA. Trimming shortened V by 8 bases and J by 0 bases, and 8 bases separated the two germline ends. CDR3 in DNA: TGTGCCAGCGGGACGAGCTCCTACAATGAGCAGTTCTTC. Protein sequence: CASGTSSYNEQFF.

This clonotype was counted between two and nine times. The rearrangement uses TRBV9 and TRBJ1-1; D is uncertain. The V and J ends lost 0 bases and 5 bases respectively, with 14 bases between them. In germline, CDR1 is SGDLS, CDR2 YYNGEE. The CDR3 is made up of 15 amino acids. The CDR3 region has the DNA TGTGCCAGCAGCGTAGGGGAGTACCAAACGACTGAAGCTTTCTTT. It encodes CASSVGEYQTTEAFF.

This clonotype was found a few times. The genes are TRBV5-1 and TRBJ1-1; D not resolved. Per the germline V gene, CDR1 is SGHRS and CDR2 is YFSETQ. This CDR3 spans 14 amino acids. Trimming pared 4 bases from V and 4 bases from J, leaving 14 bases between. CDR3 sequence reads: CASSLGSEGTEAFF. In DNA, the CDR3 is TGCGCCAGCAGCCTGGGGTCGGAGGGCACTGAAGCTTTCTTT.

Many counts were recorded for this clonotype. The chain employs TRBV28 and TRBJ2-7; tentatively, D is TRBD2 (6 bases). The V end was cut by 4 bases, the J end by 5 bases, with 15 bases between. Germline V gene lookup returns CDR1 MDHEN and CDR2 SYDVKM. The CDR3 totals 14 residues. CDR3 nucleotide sequence: TGTGCCAGCAGTTCCTACCCGGGACTCAACGAGCAGTACTTC. It translates to CASSSYPGLNEQYF.

With regard to this clonotype: One junction end does not reproduce the germline sequence, and a read error may be involved. V usage is TRBV5-4 and J usage is TRBJ2-3, with 14 bases aligning to TRBD2. CDR1 is SGHNT and CDR2 is YYREEE in the germline V gene (reference sequence). The CDR3 is 18 amino acids. The CDR3 spells CASSLEPGTSGRTDTRYF. The CDR3 DNA reads as TGTGCCAGCAGCTTGGAACCAGGGACTAGCGGGAGAACAGATACGCGGTATTTT.

This clonotype has only a few counts. The V and J genes are TRBV15 and TRBJ1-1; D is unresolved. V was shortened by 0 bases and J by 1 base, with 9 bases between the two germline ends. CDR1 is LNHNV and CDR2 is YYDKDF in the germline V gene (reference sequence). This CDR3 contains 15 residues. The CDR3 nucleotides read TGTGCCACCAGCAGAGATCCCCACGGGAACACTGAAGCTTTCTTT. It yields the protein CATSRDPHGNTEAFF.

V usage is TRBV7-2 and J usage is TRBJ2-2; D gene uncertain. Looked up from germline, CDR1 is SGHTA and CDR2 is FQGNSA. This CDR3 is 18 amino acids long. V lost 4 bases and J 6 bases, leaving 24 bases between the germline ends. CDR3 residues: CASSSARRIAFSAGELFF. The DNA for the CDR3 is TGTGCCAGCAGCTCCGCCCGACGAATAGCATTTTCAGCCGGGGAGCTGTTTTTT.

V usage is TRBV3-1 and J usage is TRBJ1-2, with D unresolved. V was clipped by 5 bases and J by 8 bases, with 12 bases between them. CDR1 is LGHDT, CDR2 YNNKEL, per germline (reference sequence). The CDR3 totals 12 residues. Here the CDR3 reads CASSSQPGGYTF. The CDR3 DNA sequence: TGTGCCAGCAGCTCACAGCCGGGGGGCTACACCTTC.

The chain employs TRBV7-2 and TRBJ2-3; TRBD2 matches 10 bases. The V and J ends lost 3 bases and 4 bases, in that order; junction bases with no gene match: 7. Per the germline V gene, CDR1 is SGHTA and CDR2 is FQGNSA. The CDR3 contains 16 residues. As DNA, the CDR3 is TGTGCCAGCAGCTTCGGTGCTCTAGCGGGAGCAGATACGCAGTATTTT. It codes for CASSFGALAGADTQYF. The entire variable domain, with the rest obtained from reference TRBV7-2 and TRBJ2-3, is as follows: GAGVSQSPSNKVTEKGKDVELRCDPISGHTALYWYRQSLGQGLEFLIYFQGNSAPDKSGLPSDRFSAERTGGSVSTLTIQRTQQEDSAVYLCASSFGALAGADTQYFGPGTRLTVL.

The V and J genes are TRBV5-1 and TRBJ1-6; D unclear. CDR3 length: 17 residues. V dropped 0 bases and J dropped 4 bases, with 14 bases sitting between them. Germline-derived CDR1 and CDR2 are SGHRS and YFSETQ. CDR3 loop: CASSLGRAPDYNSPLHF. The CDR3 nucleotides are TGCGCCAGCAGCTTGGGGAGGGCGCCGGATTATAATTCACCCCTCCACTTT.

This chain connects TRBV4-2 to TRBJ2-3, with D perhaps TRBD1 or TRBD2 (5 bases each). Between the trimmed V and J ends, which lost 0 bases and 6 bases, there was a span of 19 bases. There are 17 residues in the CDR3. Germline CDR1 is LGHNA and CDR2 is YNFKEQ. This chain's CDR3 is CASSQEGGRRVVDTQYF. The CDR3 nucleotides are TGTGCCAGCAGCCAAGAAGGAGGCCGCAGGGTAGTGGATACGCAGTATTTT.